This T cell receptor (beta chain) was captured by sequencing in a study of cytomegalovirus exposure and HLA in healthy donors. Looking at the study overall: Prior work identified about 120 million unique TCR beta sequences in around 170 million T cells. Early released data had around 89 million unique TCRs, all coming from HLA-typed donors.

Study-wide findings and caveats: With further analysis later on, most CMV-associated TCR beta chains appeared HLA-restricted.

The PCR employed 60 Vbeta primers together with 13 Jbeta primers. The repertoire was sequenced with immunoSEQ multiplex PCR; TCRdb's copy has only in-frame clones and lacks some. The sample lists some 120,000 clones, 6.5% to 9.5% occurring once. Germline trimming cut 2 bases from V and 6 bases from J; bases unmatched to any gene: 2. Germline V gene lookup returns CDR1 MNHNS and CDR2 SASEGT. This CDR3 spans 14 amino acids. This clone has a single count. What it binds is not known. Sample: PBMCs. This sequence joins TRBV6-1 and TRBJ2-1; 9 bases are a match to TRBD1. The TCR originated in a woman between 35 and 50 years old in good health and CMV-seropositive. CDR3: CASSEWGQGNEQFF. The DNA of the CDR3 is TGTGCCAGCAGTGAATGGGGACAGGGCAATGAGCAGTTCTTC.